This T cell receptor (beta chain) was recorded in a study of blood T cells in healthy people across ages. Findings and limits, study-wide: For the donors, CMV status was unknown and possibly confounded expanded clonotype changes. Greater diversity and more naive CD4+ cells were seen in long-lived donors than in aged donors.

Germline V CDR1 and CDR2: ENHRY, SYGVKD. The CDR3 runs to 17 residues. V gave up 2 bases and J gave up 2 bases, with 19 bases separating them. Combining a sample-barcoded 5' primer with a J-beta primer mix, a second PCR ran for about 7 to 12 cycles. Each of the cDNA molecules was tagged by a template-switch adaptor with 12 random nucleotides. The study obtained at least 2.5 million CDR3-containing paired-end reads from every sample. TCRdb re-derived calls from the 5' RACE reads in MiXCR, one entry per CDR3 protein. Found here are about 800,000 distinct CDR3 sequences, more than 45% of them singletons; the top ten hold roughly 22%. As to this clonotype: Antigen unknown.

The chain combines TRBV10-3 with TRBJ2-7; TRBD2 might be the D (5 bases). The specimen sequenced was blood. The sequence derives from a man aged 25-45 years in good health. CDR3 amino acids: CAISEGSVGIHPYEQYF. DNA of the CDR3: TGTGCCATCAGTGAGGGGAGTGTAGGGATTCACCCCTACGAGCAGTACTTC.